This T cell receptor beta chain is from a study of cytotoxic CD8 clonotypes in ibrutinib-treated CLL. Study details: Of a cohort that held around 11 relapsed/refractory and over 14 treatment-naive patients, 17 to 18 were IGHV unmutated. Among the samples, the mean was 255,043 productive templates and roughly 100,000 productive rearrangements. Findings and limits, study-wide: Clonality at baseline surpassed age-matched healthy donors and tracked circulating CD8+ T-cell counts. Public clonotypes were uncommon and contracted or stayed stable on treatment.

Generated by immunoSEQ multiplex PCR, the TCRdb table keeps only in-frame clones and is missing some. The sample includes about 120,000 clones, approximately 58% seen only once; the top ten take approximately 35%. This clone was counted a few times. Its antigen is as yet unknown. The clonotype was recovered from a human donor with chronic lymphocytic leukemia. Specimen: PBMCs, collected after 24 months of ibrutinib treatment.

The chain's CDR3 is CASSLVETQYF. The CDR3 DNA follows: TGTGCCAGCAGCTTAGTTGAGACCCAGTACTTC. This chain links TRBV11-2 with TRBJ2-5; unclear D gene. With 1 base removed from V and 5 bases from J, the gap between germline ends came to 2 bases. The germline CDR1 and CDR2 sequences are SGHAT and FQNNGV. The CDR3 length is 11 residues.